Listed below are T cell receptor beta chains from one sample, sequenced in a study of blood T cell repertoires in COVID-19. The method was immunoSEQ multiplex PCR; TCRdb's version includes in-frame clones alone and lacks a portion of them. The sample holds 200,000 to 250,000 clones, 82% seen once. Sequencing was done on a sample of PBMCs or T cells enriched from blood (not recorded which). The source is an older woman who had recovered from COVID-19. Each CDR3 is given with its conserved first and last residue. Fields, in order: D gene, V gene, clone size, J gene, CDR3 protein, CDR3 DNA. The D gene is left open where the match is weak. Clone size is not always given. Where it is, it says once, few, many or a class for expanded clones.

TRBD1	TRBV18	NA	TRBJ1-1	CASSPRGQGGDGLNTEAFF	TGTGCCAGCTCACCACGTGGTCAGGGGGGAGACGGACTAAACACTGAAGCTTTCTTT
NA	TRBV4-2	few	TRBJ1-2	CASSQAHDTNYGYTF	TGTGCCAGCAGCCAAGCTCACGACACTAACTATGGCTACACCTTC
NA	TRBV4-1	NA	TRBJ2-2	CASSPYTGELFF	TGCGCCAGCAGCCCTTACACCGGGGAGCTGTTTTTT
NA	TRBV4-1	NA	TRBJ1-1	CASSQDQTGADTEAFF	TGCGCCAGCAGCCAAGATCAAACAGGAGCCGACACTGAAGCTTTCTTT
TRBD1	TRBV2	few	TRBJ2-2	CASKGTGSVGELFF	TGTGCCAGCAAGGGGACAGGGTCTGTCGGGGAGCTGTTTTTT
TRBD1	TRBV7-2	NA	TRBJ2-7	CASSLAQGATYEQYF	TGTGCCAGCAGCTTAGCGCAGGGGGCAACCTACGAGCAGTACTTC
NA	TRBV7-9	once	TRBJ2-7	CAINYLYEQYF	TGTGCCATCAACTACCTTTACGAGCAGTACTTC
NA	TRBV10-3	once	TRBJ2-2	CAGGLNTGELFF	TGTGCCGGGGGCTTGAACACCGGGGAGCTGTTTTTT
TRBD1	TRBV6-5	NA	TRBJ1-5	CASSRTGKSNQPQHF	TGTGCCAGCAGTCGGACAGGGAAAAGCAATCAGCCCCAGCATTTT
NA	TRBV3-1/TRBV3-2	NA	TRBJ1-1	CASSQRTVNTEAFF	TGTGCCAGCAGCCAGAGGACAGTGAACACTGAAGCTTTCTTT
TRBD1	TRBV9	NA	TRBJ2-1	CASSVGTGTGLDNEQFF	TGTGCCAGCAGCGTAGGAACCGGGACAGGGCTCGACAATGAGCAGTTCTTC
TRBD1	TRBV19	NA	TRBJ2-2	CASSTRTGNTGELFF	TGTGCCAGTAGTACCCGGACAGGGAACACCGGGGAGCTGTTTTTT
TRBD1	TRBV18	NA	TRBJ2-6	CASSHRTGGKAGANVLTF	TGTGCCAGCTCACACCGGACAGGGGGCAAGGCTGGGGCCAACGTCCTGACTTTC
NA	TRBV4-2	NA	TRBJ2-1	CASSQQGRVGEQFF	TGTGCCAGCAGCCAACAGGGGAGGGTCGGCGAGCAGTTCTTC
NA	TRBV6-6	NA	TRBJ1-1	CASREGGENTEAFF	TGTGCCAGCCGGGAGGGCGGCGAGAACACTGAAGCTTTCTTT
NA	TRBV2	NA	TRBJ2-7	CASSGGGTLDEQYF	TGTGCCAGCAGTGGAGGGGGAACTTTGGACGAGCAGTACTTC
NA	TRBV4-1	NA	TRBJ2-7	CASSLTETYEQYF	TGCGCCAGCAGCCTAACAGAGACCTACGAGCAGTACTTC
TRBD1	TRBV7-2	NA	TRBJ1-1	CASSLQGAGVTEAFF	TGTGCCAGCAGCTTACAGGGGGCCGGGGTCACTGAAGCTTTCTTT
TRBD2	TRBV27	NA	TRBJ2-7	CASGLAGTREQYF	TGTGCCAGTGGACTAGCTGGGACTCGAGAGCAGTACTTC
TRBD1	TRBV6-6	NA	TRBJ1-2	CASITNRDRGLYGYTF	TGTGCCAGCATAACTAACCGGGACAGGGGCCTCTATGGCTACACCTTC
NA	TRBV10-3	NA	TRBJ2-1	CAISAPSYNEQFF	TGTGCCATCAGTGCTCCTTCCTACAATGAGCAGTTCTTC
NA	TRBV5-1	NA	TRBJ2-5	CASRTRSGAETQYF	TGCGCCAGCCGAACCCGGTCGGGTGCGGAGACCCAGTACTTC
TRBD1	TRBV3-1/TRBV3-2	NA	TRBJ2-7	CASAGTGDYEQYF	TGTGCCAGCGCCGGGACAGGGGATTACGAGCAGTACTTC
NA	TRBV30	NA	TRBJ1-4	CAWSERRNEKLFF	TGTGCCTGGAGTGAACGGAGGAATGAAAAACTGTTTTTT
TRBD1	TRBV7-8	NA	TRBJ1-1	CASSTRGTGNTEAFF	TGTGCCAGCAGCACCAGGGGGACAGGGAACACTGAAGCTTTCTTT
NA	TRBV9	NA	TRBJ2-7	CASSSDSSYEQYF	TGTGCCAGCAGCTCGGACAGCTCCTACGAGCAGTACTTC
NA	TRBV6-8	NA	TRBJ2-2	CASSYPCLDTGELFF	TGTGCCAGCAGTTACCCCTGTCTTGACACCGGGGAGCTGTTTTTT
TRBD2	TRBV7-9	NA	TRBJ2-5	CASSFGTSGVQETQYF	TGTGCCAGCAGCTTCGGGACTAGCGGGGTCCAAGAGACCCAGTACTTC
NA	TRBV2	NA	TRBJ1-5	CASSVRKNQPQHF	TGTGCCAGCAGTGTGAGGAAGAATCAGCCCCAGCATTTT
NA	TRBV7-9	NA	TRBJ2-1	CASSFSGGPYNEQFF	TGTGCCAGCAGCTTCTCAGGGGGGCCGTACAATGAGCAGTTCTTC
NA	TRBV7-2	NA	TRBJ1-4	CASSPTGGDEKLFF	TGTGCCAGCAGCCCGACGGGGGGAGATGAAAAACTGTTTTTT
NA	TRBV7-6	NA	TRBJ1-1	CASSFRTENTEAFF	TGTGCCAGCAGCTTTAGGACAGAGAACACTGAAGCTTTCTTT
TRBD1	TRBV29-1	NA	TRBJ1-3	CSVRTGSGNTIYF	TGCAGCGTTCGGACAGGCTCTGGAAACACCATATATTTT
NA	TRBV11-1	NA	TRBJ1-1	CASSSQEDTEAFF	TGTGCCAGCAGCTCCCAGGAGGACACTGAAGCTTTCTTT
TRBD1	TRBV14	few	TRBJ1-1	CASRPRTGATEAFF	TGTGCCAGCAGACCACGGACAGGGGCCACTGAAGCTTTCTTT
NA	TRBV29-1	many	TRBJ1-5	CSTEGALAGQPQHF	TGCAGCACGGAAGGGGCCTTAGCGGGGCAGCCCCAGCATTTT
NA	TRBV21-1	NA	TRBJ1-1	CASSKKGQGRTEAFF	TGTGCCAGCAGCAAAAAGGGACAGGGTCGTACTGAAGCTTTCTTT
TRBD1	TRBV19	NA	TRBJ1-2	CASSIRTGLYYGYTF	TGTGCCAGTAGTATCCGGACAGGGCTGTACTATGGCTACACCTTC
TRBD2	TRBV30	NA	TRBJ2-7	CAWSVGGPGGEQYF	TGTGCCTGGAGTGTGGGAGGGCCGGGAGGCGAGCAGTACTTC
TRBD1	TRBV5-1	NA	TRBJ1-5	CASSPGQTNQPQHF	TGCGCCAGCAGCCCGGGACAGACGAATCAGCCCCAGCATTTT
NA	TRBV28	NA	TRBJ1-5	CASTNPNQPQHF	TGTGCCAGCACTAATCCCAATCAGCCCCAGCATTTT